Listed below are T cell receptor beta chains from one sample, sequenced in a study of T cells after yellow fever vaccination. MiXCR, run by TCRdb on the 5' RACE reads, gives a single entry per CDR3 protein. The sample has roughly 60,000 distinct CDR3 sequences; roughly 6.9% are singletons. The sample in question was CD8+ T cells sorted from PBMCs, obtained on the day of the first yellow fever vaccination. These receptor sequences come from a man between 18 and 35 years old who received the YFV17D yellow fever vaccine. Both conserved end residues are part of each CDR3. The D gene is left open where the match is weak. Size values are once, few and many counts, or a class for expanded clones, and some rows have none.

CASSIGPDVDEKLFF	TGTGCCAGTAGTATAGGCCCGGACGTGGATGAAAAACTGTTTTTT	TRBJ1-4	TRBV19	15	.	.
CASSYTTGGDGYTF	TGTGCCAGCAGTTACACCACAGGGGGCGATGGCTACACCTTC	TRBJ1-2	TRBV6-2/TRBV6-3	14	TRBD1	few
CATINEGTYEQYF	TGTGCCACCATAAATGAGGGGACCTACGAGCAGTACTTC	TRBJ2-7	TRBV2	13	.	many
CASSLTDSDSEAFF	TGTGCCAGCAGCTTAACAGATAGTGACAGCGAAGCTTTCTTT	TRBJ1-1	TRBV7-9	14	.	many
CASSFSGMLSTDTQYF	TGTGCCAGCAGTTTCTCCGGGATGTTAAGCACAGATACGCAGTATTTT	TRBJ2-3	TRBV12-3/TRBV12-4	16	.	many
CASSYQSRSEAFF	TGTGCCAGCAGTTACCAGTCTCGCTCTGAAGCTTTCTTT	TRBJ1-1	TRBV6-5	13	.	few
CASSPRGSSSYNEQFF	TGTGCCAGCAGTCCCAGGGGTTCCAGCTCCTACAATGAGCAGTTCTTC	TRBJ2-1	TRBV6-1	16	.	few
CASSYPLFPEAFF	TGTGCCAGCAGTTACCCCCTGTTTCCGGAAGCTTTCTTT	TRBJ1-1	TRBV6-2/TRBV6-3	13	.	.
CAPHHSNEQFF	TGTGCCCCCCACCACTCGAATGAGCAGTTCTTC	TRBJ2-1	TRBV24-1	11	.	few
CASSRTSGANTGELFF	TGTGCCAGCAGTCGCACTAGCGGAGCGAACACCGGGGAGCTGTTTTTT	TRBJ2-2	TRBV2	16	TRBD2	medium-sized
CSARDLGGGDQETQYF	TGCAGTGCTAGAGATCTGGGGGGCGGAGACCAAGAGACCCAGTACTTC	TRBJ2-5	TRBV20-1	16	.	few
CASSPPRGAPLEIYGYTF	TGTGCCAGCAGCCCTCCGCGGGGGGCACCTCTTGAGATCTATGGCTACACCTTC	TRBJ1-2	TRBV11-1	18	.	.
CASSLLSGELFF	TGTGCCAGCAGCTTACTTTCCGGGGAGCTGTTTTTT	TRBJ2-2	TRBV7-6	12	.	many
CASTLPRGLYNEQFF	TGTGCCAGCACCCTTCCCCGGGGGCTCTACAATGAGCAGTTCTTC	TRBJ2-1	TRBV7-3	15	.	few
CATRPVGQYGGYTF	TGTGCCACCAGGCCGGTGGGACAGTACGGGGGCTACACCTTC	TRBJ1-2	TRBV15	14	TRBD1	many
CASSVPEAFF	TGTGCCAGCAGTGTACCTGAAGCTTTCTTT	TRBJ1-1	TRBV2	10	.	many
CASRKGGLGSYNEQFF	TGTGCCAGCAGAAAAGGCGGGCTGGGCTCCTACAATGAGCAGTTCTTC	TRBJ2-1	TRBV2	16	.	few
CASSYRGRITGELFF	TGTGCCAGCAGCTACAGGGGGCGGATCACCGGGGAGCTGTTTTTT	TRBJ2-2	TRBV5-6	15	TRBD1	.
CASSSWGTSGANVLTF	TGTGCCAGCAGTTCTTGGGGGACGTCTGGGGCCAACGTCCTGACTTTC	TRBJ2-6	TRBV6-5	16	.	few
CATSNLDRSSYEQYF	TGTGCCACCAGCAACCTGGACAGAAGCTCCTACGAGCAGTACTTC	TRBJ2-7	TRBV15	15	.	.
CTSSIQENPNEKLFF	TGCACCAGCAGCATACAGGAGAACCCTAATGAAAAACTGTTTTTT	TRBJ1-4	TRBV1	15	.	many
CASSQGGAELNTGELFF	TGCGCCAGCAGCCAAGGGGGGGCAGAGCTTAACACCGGGGAGCTGTTTTTT	TRBJ2-2	TRBV4-3	17	.	many
CSVEELGTGGYTF	TGCAGCGTTGAAGAGTTGGGGACAGGGGGCTACACCTTC	TRBJ1-2	TRBV29-1	13	TRBD1	few
CASSVSGGARETQYF	TGTGCCAGCAGCGTTAGCGGGGGGGCGAGGGAGACCCAGTACTTC	TRBJ2-5	TRBV9	15	TRBD2	many
CASSPKWATNEKLFF	TGTGCCAGCAGCCCGAAGTGGGCAACTAATGAAAAACTGTTTTTT	TRBJ1-4	TRBV9	15	.	few
CASSWQGSSTDTQYF	TGTGCCAGCAGTTGGCAGGGGTCTAGCACAGATACGCAGTATTTT	TRBJ2-3	TRBV6-4	15	.	many
CAWSTTGLGYGYTF	TGTGCCTGGAGTACGACAGGGCTTGGCTATGGCTACACCTTC	TRBJ1-2	TRBV30	14	TRBD1	few
CSASPYPLAGTNEQFF	TGCAGTGCTAGTCCTTACCCTCTAGCGGGGACCAATGAGCAGTTCTTC	TRBJ2-1	TRBV20-1	16	TRBD2	.
CASSGYGTGGETQYF	TGTGCCAGCAGCGGATACGGGACGGGCGGTGAGACCCAGTACTTC	TRBJ2-5	TRBV9	15	.	many
CASSRGGPSYNEQFF	TGCGCCAGCAGCCGCGGGGGGCCCTCCTACAATGAGCAGTTCTTC	TRBJ2-1	TRBV4-1	15	TRBD2	.
CASSFDSNSSPLHF	TGTGCCAGCAGCTTCGACAGTAATAGTTCACCCCTCCACTTT	TRBJ1-6	TRBV7-9	14	.	.
CASSQRDGPSYEQYF	TGCGCCAGCAGCCAACGGGACGGACCCTCCTACGAGCAGTACTTC	TRBJ2-7	TRBV4-1	15	.	many
CASSLLQNGGYTF	TGTGCCAGCAGCTTACTCCAGAATGGAGGCTACACCTTC	TRBJ1-2	TRBV7-9	13	.	few
CASSFTEGQETQYF	TGTGCCAGCAGTTTTACGGAGGGCCAAGAGACCCAGTACTTC	TRBJ2-5	TRBV12-3/TRBV12-4	14	.	.
CASSQLNRDNEQFF	TGTGCCAGCAGTCAACTAAACAGAGACAATGAGCAGTTCTTC	TRBJ2-1	TRBV6-1	14	.	many
CATSEGVHRGGSPLHF	TGTGCCACCAGCGAGGGGGTTCATAGAGGAGGGTCACCCCTCCACTTT	TRBJ1-6	TRBV15	16	.	many
CSARQGPGTDTQYF	TGCAGTGCTCGACAGGGACCCGGGACAGATACGCAGTATTTT	TRBJ2-3	TRBV20-1	14	TRBD1	many
CASRGGSQADTQYF	TGTGCCAGCAGAGGCGGCTCCCAGGCAGATACGCAGTATTTT	TRBJ2-3	TRBV7-2	14	.	many
CASSPPEGGAYEQYF	TGTGCCAGCAGCCCCCCGGAAGGAGGGGCCTACGAGCAGTACTTC	TRBJ2-7	TRBV5-5	15	.	many
CASSLTAGLYNEQFF	TGTGCCAGCAGCCTTACCGCGGGACTCTACAATGAGCAGTTCTTC	TRBJ2-1	TRBV27	15	.	.
CASSYLSQVTDTQYF	TGTGCCAGCAGTTACTTATCTCAGGTCACAGATACGCAGTATTTT	TRBJ2-3	TRBV6-5	15	.	.
CASSQDVTTDTQYF	TGCGCCAGCAGCCAAGATGTTACCACAGATACGCAGTATTTT	TRBJ2-3	TRBV4-3	14	.	many
CASSSGLASTDTQYF	TGTGCCAGCAGCTCAGGACTAGCCTCCACAGATACGCAGTATTTT	TRBJ2-3	TRBV11-2	15	TRBD2	many
CASSLRWAFTDTQYF	TGCGCCAGCAGCTTGAGATGGGCCTTCACAGATACGCAGTATTTT	TRBJ2-3	TRBV5-1	15	.	many
CASSLSWTGAFYEQYF	TGTGCCAGCAGTTTGAGTTGGACAGGAGCATTCTACGAGCAGTACTTC	TRBJ2-7	TRBV12-3/TRBV12-4	16	TRBD1	few
CASSKVHYGYTF	TGTGCCAGCAGCAAAGTCCACTATGGCTACACCTTC	TRBJ1-2	TRBV21-1	12	.	few
CASSVGGYNQPQHF	TGTGCCAGCAGCGTAGGGGGATACAATCAGCCCCAGCATTTT	TRBJ1-5	TRBV9	14	.	few